Listed below are T cell receptor beta chains from one sample, sequenced in a study of tumor-infiltrating lymphocytes in localized non-small cell lung cancer. TCRdb's table, derived via immunoSEQ multiplex PCR, lists solely in-frame clones and lacks some. Here the sample spans about 11,000 clones, 65% to 90% being singletons. The specimen was uninvolved lung tissue not adjacent to the tumor. The receptors were gathered from a human donor with non-small cell lung cancer. The CDR3 runs from the conserved cysteine through the conserved F or W.

v_call: TRBV5-1
cdr3_aa: CASSLGGTGELFF

v_call: TRBV29-1
cdr3_aa: CSVEGGPNTGELFF

v_call: TRBV25-1
cdr3_aa: CASSVSGREQYF

v_call: TRBV4-1
cdr3_aa: CASSPGDREAYGYTF

v_call: TRBV20-1
cdr3_aa: CSARGGYGYTF

v_call: TRBV19
cdr3_aa: CASSIAVSNQPQHF

v_call: TRBV5-1
cdr3_aa: CASSLGQNTGELFF

v_call: TRBV30
cdr3_aa: CAWSSGVAYNEQFF

v_call: TRBV9
cdr3_aa: CASSAHLSTGGNTEAFF

v_call: TRBV30
cdr3_aa: CASHGDSSSYNSPLHF

v_call: TRBV7-8
cdr3_aa: CASSPAGTGGLRGYGYTF